This is a list of T cell receptor beta chains from one sample in a study of monozygotic twins with inflammatory bowel disease. From its re-call of the 5' RACE reads, TCRdb lists each CDR3 protein once, without DNA. The table counts some 440,000 distinct CDR3 sequences; 2.4% lies in the top ten. The sample taken for sequencing was blood. These receptors originate from a human donor with ulcerative colitis or Crohn's disease, or a healthy co-twin of an affected twin (not recorded which). Each CDR3 is given with its conserved first and last residue.

V	J	CDR3
TRBV7-3	TRBJ2-1	CASSSSGLSYNEQFF
TRBV7-6	TRBJ2-3	CASSLEAGLAGVYTQYF
TRBV19	TRBJ1-5	CASSIGRGSPTQHF
TRBV12-3/TRBV12-4	TRBJ2-5	CATQKGTVQETQYF
TRBV7-2	TRBJ2-1	CASARGYANNEQFF
TRBV9	TRBJ1-1	CASSQGVTGTEAFF
TRBV5-1	TRBJ2-1	CASSLTGVIYNEQFF
TRBV3-1	TRBJ2-7	CASSQNPSGAYEQYF
TRBV7-6	TRBJ2-7	CASSSGLVAPYEQYF
TRBV5-1	TRBJ2-1	CASSLAKAGSGSYNEQFF
TRBV3-1	TRBJ2-1	CASSQERAGPQFF
TRBV5-1	TRBJ2-2	CASSLAVAGANTGELFF
TRBV18	TRBJ2-2	CASSPGLRGTGELFF
TRBV9	TRBJ2-1	CASSVGTGGPSYNEQFF
TRBV19	TRBJ1-2	CASSQGDLNYGYTF
TRBV7-2	TRBJ1-5	CASSLLTNQPQHF
TRBV7-3	TRBJ1-6	CASSLTGLDSPLHF
TRBV20-1	TRBJ2-1	CSARVIEGADYNEQFF
TRBV29-1	TRBJ2-1	CSVATSGKVGPYNEQFF
TRBV5-6	TRBJ1-1	CASSLGDRGLYGTEAFF
TRBV18	TRBJ2-5	CASSPVRETQYF
TRBV5-1	TRBJ2-2	CASSLEGHDGELFF
TRBV20-1	TRBJ1-3	CSADNPGRTRDTIYF
TRBV5-1	TRBJ1-6	CASSQRQGRSPLHF
TRBV7-2	TRBJ2-4	CASSRDRGTKNIQYF
TRBV19	TRBJ2-1	CATDGGEGYNEQFF
TRBV20-1	TRBJ1-5	CSARGQVNSNQPQHF
TRBV5-5	TRBJ2-7	CASSLRLAGKLEQYF
TRBV7-9	TRBJ2-1	CASSLREGYNEQFF
TRBV20-1	TRBJ2-7	CSARGAGTAYEQYF
TRBV20-1	TRBJ1-3	CSARTVGNTIYF
TRBV5-1	TRBJ1-2	CASSLEKQGNYGYTF
TRBV28	TRBJ2-3	CATERVGTPTDTQYF
TRBV7-9	TRBJ2-7	CASSVGQGQTYEQYF
TRBV27	TRBJ2-1	CASSIGVAVYNEQFF
TRBV9	TRBJ2-3	CASSPGYTQYF
TRBV7-2	TRBJ1-1	CASRPNGMDTEAFF
TRBV6-1	TRBJ2-3	CASEPLTGATDTQYF
TRBV20-1	TRBJ2-5	CSARVAQETQYF
TRBV12-3/TRBV12-4	TRBJ1-3	CASSRTGGGNTIYF
TRBV28	TRBJ1-4	CASSARTDNEKLFF
TRBV6-5	TRBJ1-1	CASSYPRTGVSSTEAFF
TRBV12-3/TRBV12-4	TRBJ1-1	CASNPWGDTEAFF
TRBV28	TRBJ2-2	CASNTRGTGGSTGELFF
TRBV27	TRBJ1-1	CASSWRGNTEAFF
TRBV7-3	TRBJ2-2	CASSLLDSTGELFF
TRBV29-1	TRBJ2-7	CSVESRGQGSYEQYF
TRBV19	TRBJ2-6	CVTLTKGTPSSGANVLTF
TRBV28	TRBJ2-7	CASSSPILRTGFNEQYF
TRBV5-1	TRBJ1-5	CASSPGTIGDQPQHF